This TCR beta chain was documented in a study of cytomegalovirus exposure and HLA in healthy donors. CDR1 is MNHEY and CDR2 is SVGAGI in the germline V gene. V shed 8 bases, J shed 8 bases, and the junction held 7 bases outside the gene matches. The CDR3 length is 12 residues. 60 Vbeta and 13 Jbeta primers were used in PCR. The protocol was immunoSEQ multiplex PCR, while the TCRdb copy is restricted to in-frame clones and leaves out a portion. The table records about 120,000 clones, around 81% of them present only once. In the case of this clone: The antigen is not known.

Broader study findings: An Asian-associated ancestry cluster reportedly showed fewer N-insertions than the roughly 670-donor mean in a later analysis. Further analysis, carried out later, found HLA-associated TCR beta chains more clonally expanded than equally common other chains. It emerged from a later analysis that several of the most significant clusters appeared to be linked to common viral pathogens. The study labeled under 200 TCR beta chains cytomegalovirus-associated.

The genes are TRBV6-5 and TRBJ1-2, with 8 positions matching TRBD1. The sample comprised PBMCs. The TCR sequence derives from a middle-aged woman in good health and CMV-seronegative. In DNA, the CDR3 is TGTGCCAGCGGGACAGGAGTCGAAGGCTACACCTTC. It translates to CASGTGVEGYTF.